This TCR beta chain was sequenced for a study of shared clonotypes between healthy human individuals. TCRdb's copy holds only in-frame clones and misses some; the assay was immunoSEQ multiplex PCR. The data contain 1,500,000 or so clones, more than 95% of them seen just once; the ten biggest clones take up roughly 1.2%. The germline V gene encodes CDR1 SGHAT and CDR2 FQNNGV. The CDR3 runs 18 residues. The V segment lost 1 base and the J segment 5 bases; nucleotides outside the gene matches: 10. Findings and limits, study-wide: Generally, naive subsets (rather than memory subsets) showed larger estimated richness.

In the case of this clone: Its antigen is unidentified.

Source material: naive CD4+ T cells sorted from blood. Subset defined: CD45RA+ positively selected. This sequence originates from a man aged 25 to 45 in good health. The J gene is TRBJ1-4, the V gene TRBV11-2; TRBD1 agrees at 10 bases. The CDR3 loop reads CASSLGDLPGQGNEKLFF. The CDR3, as DNA: TGTGCCAGCAGCTTAGGGGATCTTCCGGGACAGGGGAATGAAAAACTGTTTTTT.